This T cell receptor beta chain was captured in a study of blood T cell repertoires in COVID-19. Study background: The samples span acute and convalescent COVID-19 from the United States, Italy and Spain.

Participants reported their clinical history, and cohort assignment relied on those reports. The CDR3 is 16 residues long. V lost 8 bases to trimming and J lost 0 bases; unmatched junction nucleotides: 10. Looked up from germline, CDR1 is MGHDK and CDR2 is SYGVNS. Sequenced by immunoSEQ multiplex PCR; TCRdb stores in-frame clones only, minus some. The repertoire holds 180,000 or so clones, with roughly 89% as singletons. This clone was seen just once. Material: PBMCs or T cells enriched from blood (not recorded which). The chain joins TRBV25-1 to TRBJ1-2, with TRBD1 matching 9 bases. The receptor's source is a woman aged 40-49 years with acute COVID-19. The CDR3 DNA sequence: TGTGCCAGCCCTCAACAGGGGGCACTCCCTAACTATGGCTACACCTTC. It specifies CASPQQGALPNYGYTF.